The next 15 T cell receptor beta chains were all read from a single sample in a study of cytomegalovirus exposure and HLA in healthy donors. Primers for the PCR totalled 60 Vbeta and 13 Jbeta. Assay used: immunoSEQ multiplex PCR; TCRdb lists only in-frame clones, some missing. The repertoire table contains 95,000 to 150,000 clones. The sample consisted of PBMCs. The receptors derive from a man between 18 and 35 years old in good health and CMV-seronegative.

Written as DNA, the CDR3 is TGTGCCTGGACTTCAGGGTATAATTCACCCCTCCACTTT. This translates into CAWTSGYNSPLHF. This chain links TRBV30 with TRBJ1-6, with D possibly TRBD1 on 5 matching bases. Germline CDR1 reads GTSNPN; CDR2 reads SVGIG (reference sequence). V gave up 4 bases and J gave up 4 bases, with 8 bases separating them. The CDR3 loop spans 13 amino acids.

The chain uses TRBV7-3 and TRBJ1-1; D gene uncertain. Between the trimmed V and J ends, which lost 3 bases and 1 base, there was a span of 6 bases. Germline loops: CDR1 SGHTA, CDR2 FQGTGA. The CDR3 is made up of 13 amino acids. CDR3 amino acids: CASSFERNTEAFF. As DNA, the CDR3 is TGTGCCAGCAGCTTCGAGAGGAACACTGAAGCTTTCTTT.

V usage is TRBV2 and J usage is TRBJ1-5; 7 bases match TRBD1. The germline gives CDR1 SNHLY, CDR2 FYNNEI. V was clipped by 7 bases and J by 3 bases; unmatched bases: 3. There are 13 residues in the CDR3. The chain's CDR3 is CASIDRANQPQHF. The CDR3 bases are TGTGCCAGCATCGACAGGGCCAATCAGCCCCAGCATTTT.

This chain uses TRBV19 with TRBJ2-2, with D possibly matching TRBD1 (6 bases). Trimming stripped 3 bases from V and 0 bases from J, with 14 bases between. CDR1 is LNHDA and CDR2 is SQIVND in the germline V gene (reference sequence). CDR3 length: 17 residues. CDR3 in DNA: TGTGCCAGTAGTATCTCTATTCGGACAGCGAACACCGGGGAGCTGTTTTTT. It translates to CASSISIRTANTGELFF.

The chain recombines TRBV28 with TRBJ1-2, with 9 nucleotides matching TRBD1. The germline CDR1 and CDR2 sequences are MDHEN and SYDVKM. Trimming cost V 6 bases and J 8 bases; bases outside gene matches: 10. The CDR3 length is 14 residues. This CDR3 is CASRRTGGVDGYTF. The CDR3 nucleotides are TGTGCCAGCAGACGTACAGGGGGCGTAGACGGCTACACCTTC.

This chain joins TRBV5-1 and TRBJ2-3; 11 bases align to TRBD2. Germline loops: CDR1 SGHRS, CDR2 YFSETQ. Trimming removed 2 bases from V and 4 bases from J; junction bases left unmatched: 3. The CDR3 is 15 residues long. CDR3 nucleotides: TGCGCCAGCAGCTTCCTAGCGGGGGGCGCAGATACGCAGTATTTT. This codes for CASSFLAGGADTQYF. Full variable domain (remainder filled in from reference TRBV5-1 and TRBJ2-3): KAGVTQTPRYLIKTRGQQVTLSCSPISGHRSVSWYQQTPGQGLQFLFEYFSETQRNKGNFPGRFSGRQFSNSRSEMNVSTLELGDSALYLCASSFLAGGADTQYFGPGTRLTVL.

J is TRBJ1-1 and V is TRBV14; no clear D gene. Trimming shortened V by 3 bases and J by 1 base, and 15 bases separated the two germline ends. CDR3 length equals 16 residues. Germline V gene lookup returns CDR1 SGHDN and CDR2 FVKESK. As DNA, the CDR3 is TGTGCCAGCAGCCACCGGGAACCCTTTTCGAACACTGAAGCTTTCTTT. Its protein is CASSHREPFSNTEAFF.

The chain uses TRBV10-2 and TRBJ2-7; 11 bases map to TRBD2. Trimming removed 3 bases from V and 2 bases from J; junction bases left unmatched: 3. This CDR3 contains 15 residues. Germline CDR1 and CDR2: WSHSY and SAAADI. The CDR3 loop is CASSDSGRGTYEQYF. The CDR3 coding sequence is TGCGCCAGCAGTGATAGCGGGAGGGGGACCTACGAGCAGTACTTC.

The V call is TRBV11-2, the J call TRBJ2-7, with TRBD1 matching over 8 bases. Germline V CDR1 and CDR2: SGHAT, FQNNGV. The CDR3 totals 16 residues. The junction had 11 bases not matched to a gene; V was cut back by 4 bases and J by 3 bases. As DNA, the CDR3 is TGTGCCAGCAGCTCCCCGGTAGGGACAGGAGGCTACGAGCAGTACTTC. This sequence encodes CASSSPVGTGGYEQYF.

V gene TRBV27 combines with J gene TRBJ2-1; D possibly corresponds to TRBD2 (6 bases). This CDR3 comprises 14 residues. Germline-derived CDR1 and CDR2 are MNHEY and SMNVEV (reference sequence). The germline V and J ends were trimmed by 4 bases and 4 bases, with 11 bases remaining between them. CDR3 amino acids: CASSSGGTYNEQFF. The CDR3, as DNA: TGTGCCAGCAGTTCTGGCGGGACTTACAATGAGCAGTTCTTC.

The chain recombines TRBV15 with TRBJ2-5, with 7 bases that match TRBD2. Germline trimming cut 0 bases from V and 7 bases from J; bases unmatched to any gene: 14. In germline, CDR1 is LNHNV, CDR2 YYDKDF (reference sequence). CDR3 size: 17 residues. This CDR3 reads CATSRDHGAGTYRTQYF. The CDR3, as DNA: TGTGCCACCAGCAGAGATCATGGAGCGGGGACCTATAGGACCCAGTACTTC. The full variable domain, with the rest looked up from reference TRBV15 and TRBJ2-5, is DAMVIQNPRYQVTQFGKPVTLSCSQTLNHNVMYWYQQKSSQAPKLLFHYYDKDFNNEADTPDNFQSRRPNTSFCFLDIRSPGLGDTAMYLCATSRDHGAGTYRTQYFGPGTRLLVL.

The chain combines TRBV11-2 with TRBJ2-1, with TRBD1 identical over 9 bases. Looked up from germline, CDR1 is SGHAT and CDR2 is FQNNGV. The CDR3 spans 14 residues. The junction had 6 bases not matched to a gene; V was cut back by 5 bases and J by 7 bases. Here the CDR3 reads CASSPGQGFNEQFF. The CDR3 region has the DNA TGTGCCAGCAGCCCGGGACAGGGTTTTAATGAGCAGTTCTTC.

V usage is TRBV7-9 and J usage is TRBJ1-2; 7 bases are a match to TRBD1. The CDR3 extends over 15 amino acids. CDR1 SEHNR and CDR2 FQNEAQ come from the germline V gene (reference sequence). Unmatched junction bases numbered 6, after V lost 4 bases and J lost 1 base. CDR3 amino acids: CASSSGTALNYGYTF. CDR3 sequence (DNA): TGTGCCAGCAGCTCCGGGACAGCCCTTAACTATGGCTACACCTTC.

The rearrangement joins TRBV19 to TRBJ2-5; the match to TRBD1 covers 11 bases. The J segment lost 5 bases and the V segment lost 2 bases, leaving 7 bases of the junction unmatched. CDR3 length: 16 amino acids. Germline CDR1 and CDR2: LNHDA and SQIVND (reference sequence). The CDR3: CASSILSGTGGETQYF. The CDR3 DNA reads as TGTGCCAGTAGTATACTCTCGGGGACAGGGGGGGAGACCCAGTACTTC. Complete variable domain (other parts from reference TRBV19 and TRBJ2-5): DGGITQSPKYLFRKEGQNVTLSCEQNLNHDAMYWYRQDPGQGLRLIYYSQIVNDFQKGDIAEGYSVSREKKESFPLTVTSAQKNPTAFYLCASSILSGTGGETQYFGPGTRLLVL.

V is TRBV7-9 and J is TRBJ2-5, with a possible D match to TRBD1 (6 bases). Germline lookup yields CDR1 SEHNR and CDR2 FQNEAQ (reference sequence). The CDR3 is made up of 14 amino acids. V lost 3 bases, J lost 6 bases, and 14 bases lay in between. The CDR3 loop is CASSLRGSRQTQYF. As DNA, the CDR3 is TGTGCCAGCAGCTTGAGGGGGTCGAGGCAGACCCAGTACTTC.